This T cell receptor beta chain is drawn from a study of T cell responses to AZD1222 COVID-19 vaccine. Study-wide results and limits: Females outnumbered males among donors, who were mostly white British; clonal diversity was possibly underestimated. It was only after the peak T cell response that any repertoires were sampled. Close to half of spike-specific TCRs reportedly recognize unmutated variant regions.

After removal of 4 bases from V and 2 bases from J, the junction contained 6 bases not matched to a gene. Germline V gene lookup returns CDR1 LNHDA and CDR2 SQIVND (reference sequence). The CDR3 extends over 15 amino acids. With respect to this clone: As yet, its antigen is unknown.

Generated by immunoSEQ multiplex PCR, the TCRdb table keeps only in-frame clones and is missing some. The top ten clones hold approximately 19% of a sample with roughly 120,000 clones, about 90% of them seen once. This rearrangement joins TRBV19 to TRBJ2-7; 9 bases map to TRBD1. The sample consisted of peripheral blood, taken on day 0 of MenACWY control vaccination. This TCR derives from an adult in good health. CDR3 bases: TGTGCCAGTAGTAGGGGGACAGGGTTCCCCTACGAGCAGTACTTC. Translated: CASSRGTGFPYEQYF.